One sample yielded the 30 T cell receptor beta chains listed below, sequenced in a study of shared clonotypes between healthy human individuals. Libraries were prepared by immunoSEQ multiplex PCR; TCRdb keeps only in-frame clonotypes and omits some of them. The data contain more than 450,000 clones, approximately 79% of them singletons. Sequences were obtained from PBMCs. Source of these receptors: a woman between 40 and 55 years old in good health. Some clones in this sample may be carry-over from other donors' samples.

The J gene is TRBJ2-5, the V gene TRBV7-2, with 14 positions matching TRBD2. CDR3 length equals 17 residues. After removal of 3 bases from V and 5 bases from J, the junction contained 8 bases not matched to a gene. Germline assignment: CDR1 SGHTA and CDR2 FQGNSA. CDR3 in amino acids: CASSLGLAGAVGETQYF. The CDR3 region has the DNA TGTGCCAGCAGCTTGGGACTAGCGGGAGCGGTAGGGGAGACCCAGTACTTC.

The V gene is TRBV9, the J gene TRBJ1-1; 7 bases map to TRBD1. CDR1 SGDLS and CDR2 YYNGEE come from the germline V gene. After removal of 0 bases from V and 7 bases from J, the junction contained 12 bases not matched to a gene. This CDR3 is 16 amino acids long. The CDR3 DNA sequence: TGTGCCAGCAGCGTAGATCTTTATTTGGGACAGAGTGAAGCTTTCTTT. It translates to CASSVDLYLGQSEAFF.

The chain has TRBV28 and TRBJ2-2, with 10 bases identical to TRBD1. Germline-derived CDR1 and CDR2 are MDHEN and SYDVKM. The ends lost 6 bases at V and 5 bases at J; junction bases unmatched: 9. This CDR3 is built from 16 residues. Written as DNA, the CDR3 is TGTGCCAGCAGGGGGCCGGGACAGGGGTTTACCGGGGAGCTGTTTTTT. It specifies CASRGPGQGFTGELFF.

CDR3 in amino acids: CASSLISGGPFYEQYF. CDR3 bases: TGTGCCAGCAGCTTAATTTCGGGCGGCCCTTTTTACGAGCAGTACTTC. The chain combines TRBV7-9 with TRBJ2-7; D unclear. Germline V CDR1 and CDR2: SEHNR, FQNEAQ (reference sequence). Trimming removed 2 bases at V and 4 bases at J, with 18 bases between. This CDR3 region has 16 residues.

V is TRBV19 and J is TRBJ2-5, with 12 bases identical to TRBD2. CDR1 is LNHDA, CDR2 SQIVND, per germline (reference sequence). The CDR3 extends over 16 amino acids. The V and J ends lost 6 bases and 5 bases, in that order; junction bases with no gene match: 10. CDR3 bases: TGTGCCAGTAGCCGACGACTAGCGGGAGAGGTTGAGACCCAGTACTTC. The encoded protein is CASSRRLAGEVETQYF.

This clone came up once. This sequence joins TRBV19 and TRBJ2-3; TRBD1 matches at 8 bases. The V gene end was trimmed by 6 bases and the J gene end by 3 bases; junction bases not matched to a gene: 14. The CDR3 has 17 residues. Germline CDR1 LNHDA, CDR2 SQIVND (reference sequence). CDR3 sequence: CASRTNDLGQGTDTQYF. As DNA, the CDR3 is TGTGCCAGTAGAACAAACGACTTAGGACAGGGTACAGATACGCAGTATTTT.

The chain has TRBV19 and TRBJ2-5; D call uncertain. Trimming shortened V by 3 bases and J by 5 bases, and 10 bases separated the two germline ends. The germline CDR1 and CDR2 sequences are LNHDA and SQIVND (reference sequence). The CDR3 has 13 residues. The CDR3 loop reads CASSISFRETQYF. Here the CDR3 DNA reads TGTGCCAGTAGTATTAGTTTCCGGGAGACCCAGTACTTC.

The chain uses TRBV10-3 and TRBJ1-4; 10 bases agree with TRBD1. V lost 2 bases, J lost 8 bases, and 5 bases stayed unmatched. The CDR3 is made up of 15 amino acids. Germline CDR1 is ENHRY and CDR2 is SYGVKD. CDR3: CAISEQGQGNEKLFF. As DNA, the CDR3 is TGTGCCATCAGTGAGCAGGGACAGGGGAACGAAAAACTGTTTTTT.

The CDR3 coding sequence is TGCGCCAGCAGCCAAGATCGCGGGGTTAAAAACACCGGGGAGCTGTTTTTT. It translates to CASSQDRGVKNTGELFF. The chain links TRBV4-1 to TRBJ2-2; weak D call: TRBD2 (6 bases). V gave up 0 bases and J gave up 2 bases, with 13 bases separating them. There are 17 residues in the CDR3. Germline lookup yields CDR1 MGHRA and CDR2 YSYEKL.

CDR3 protein: CASRAGAEDYGYTF. In DNA form, the CDR3 reads TGTGCCAGCAGGGCAGGGGCAGAAGACTATGGCTACACCTTC. The chain has TRBV7-2 and TRBJ1-2, with a weak D call TRBD1 (6 bases). Germline values: CDR1 SGHTA, CDR2 FQGNSA. Trimming removed 6 bases at V and 3 bases at J, with 14 bases between. The CDR3 loop spans 14 amino acids.

This clone was detected only once. This chain connects TRBV5-1 to TRBJ2-1, with TRBD2 matching over 10 bases. Germline CDR1 and CDR2: SGHRS and YFSETQ. Trimming cost V 4 bases and J 9 bases; bases outside gene matches: 19. This CDR3 contains 18 residues. CDR3 sequence reads: CASSGRTANLAGDSEQFF. CDR3 DNA: TGCGCCAGCAGCGGGCGGACAGCCAACCTAGCGGGAGATAGTGAGCAGTTCTTC.

J is TRBJ2-3 and V is TRBV7-9; 13 bases fit TRBD2. CDR3 size: 15 residues. V lost 5 bases and J lost 2; bases outside the gene matches: 1. Germline loops: CDR1 SEHNR, CDR2 FQNEAQ (reference sequence). In nucleotides, the CDR3 is TGTGCCAGCAGCGGGACTAGCGGGAACACAGATACGCAGTATTTT. Amino acid sequence: CASSGTSGNTDTQYF.

The CDR3 sequence: CASSQERSLPPFQWDEQFF. The CDR3 DNA sequence: TGCGCCAGCAGCCAAGAGCGGTCACTTCCCCCGTTCCAGTGGGATGAGCAGTTCTTC. The chain has TRBV4-3 and TRBJ2-1; D unresolved. The CDR3 has 19 amino acids. Germline CDR1 and CDR2: LGHNA and YSLEER. Trimming cost V 0 bases and J 8 bases, with 26 bases left between them.

This chain connects TRBV7-2 to TRBJ2-1; 13 nucleotides line up with TRBD2. V lost 2 bases and J lost 12; bases outside the gene matches: 10. CDR3 length: 16 amino acids. Germline V gene sequence: CDR1 SGHTA, CDR2 FQGNSA. CDR3 in DNA: TGTGCCAGCAGCTTAACGTCAGGACTAGCGGGGGAAGGGCAGTTCTTC. It yields the protein CASSLTSGLAGEGQFF.

V gene TRBV9 combines with J gene TRBJ2-2; 9 positions match TRBD2. Trimming removed 2 bases from V and 1 base from J; junction bases left unmatched: 6. In germline, CDR1 is SGDLS, CDR2 YYNGEE. The CDR3 length is 17 residues. The CDR3 region is CASSVIAGGVNTGELFF. The CDR3 region has the DNA TGTGCCAGCAGCGTGATCGCGGGAGGGGTGAACACCGGGGAGCTGTTTTTT.

This chain connects TRBV11-2 to TRBJ2-2; D uncertain. Deletions cut 4 bases from V and 9 bases from J, with 9 bases between. Per germline, CDR1 SGHAT and CDR2 FQNNGV. The CDR3 is 12 amino acids. The DNA for the CDR3 is TGTGCCAGCAGCTCCCATCGCAGGGAGCTGTTTTTT. Protein product: CASSSHRRELFF.

The chain employs TRBV11-3 and TRBJ2-7; D is unresolved. The CDR3 runs to 18 residues. Germline V gene sequence: CDR1 SGHNT, CDR2 YENEEA. Trimming shortened V by 1 base and J by 0 bases, and 19 bases separated the two germline ends. The CDR3 nucleotides are TGTGCCAGCAGCTTAGTTGGTCGGATCTATTGGAGCTCCTACGAGCAGTACTTC. This sequence encodes CASSLVGRIYWSSYEQYF.

This chain connects TRBV18 to TRBJ1-3; D is unresolved. The CDR3 has 13 residues. Trimming shortened V by 3 bases and J by 4 bases, and 7 bases separated the two germline ends. Germline CDR1 KGHSH, CDR2 LQKENI. The CDR3, as DNA: TGTGCCAGCTCACCTGTACGCGGAAACACCATATATTTT. It codes for CASSPVRGNTIYF.

The chain is built from TRBV29-1 and TRBJ2-1; D may be TRBD1 or TRBD2 (6 bases each). Trimming pared 2 bases from V and 4 bases from J, leaving 12 bases between. The CDR3 has 14 amino acids. The V gene's germline CDR1 is SQVTM and CDR2 ANQGSEA. Here the CDR3 reads CSVETRGVYNEQFF. In DNA, the CDR3 is TGCAGCGTTGAAACAAGGGGGGTATACAATGAGCAGTTCTTC.

This chain uses TRBV30 with TRBJ1-3, with no clear D. Trimming left V 5 bases short and J 1 base short, with 9 bases between. The length of the CDR3 is 13 residues. CDR1 is GTSNPN, CDR2 SVGIG, per germline (reference sequence). The CDR3 reads CAWGGDSGNTIYF. CDR3 nucleotides: TGTGCCTGGGGCGGGGATTCTGGAAACACCATATATTTT.

V and J are TRBV27 and TRBJ2-7; no reliable D call. Trimming removed 6 bases from V and 5 bases from J, with 17 bases in between. The CDR3 is 14 residues long. Germline assignment: CDR1 MNHEY and CDR2 SMNVEV (reference sequence). DNA for the CDR3: TGTGCCAGCAGCTCGCACATCCGTCCCGACGAGCAGTACTTC. Translated: CASSSHIRPDEQYF.

The CDR3 here is CASKYRGQDYEQYF. The DNA of the CDR3 is TGTGCCAGCAAGTATCGGGGACAGGACTACGAGCAGTACTTC. The chain is built from TRBV7-2 and TRBJ2-7; 8 bases map to TRBD1. CDR3 size: 14 residues. In germline, CDR1 is SGHTA, CDR2 FQGNSA. V trimming: 7 bases; J trimming: 3 bases; junction bases outside the gene matches: 8. Full variable domain (outside the CDR3, taken from reference TRBV7-2 and TRBJ2-7): GAGVSQSPSNKVTEKGKDVELRCDPISGHTALYWYRQSLGQGLEFLIYFQGNSAPDKSGLPSDRFSAERTGGSVSTLTIQRTQQEDSAVYLCASKYRGQDYEQYFGPGTRLTVT.

This chain connects TRBV6-1 to TRBJ2-3; D uncertain. Germline V lookup: CDR1 MNHNS, CDR2 SASEGT. The CDR3 contains 14 residues. V was pared by 6 bases and J by 5 bases, with 15 bases between. DNA of the CDR3: TGTGCCAGCAGCCACGCTATGCTTGAAGATACGCAGTATTTT. It yields the protein CASSHAMLEDTQYF.

The chain employs TRBV6-5 and TRBJ1-1; possibly TRBD1 for D (5 bases). Germline V gene lookup returns CDR1 MNHEY and CDR2 SVGAGI. V lost 2 bases and J 3 bases, leaving 10 bases between the germline ends. The CDR3 is 14 amino acids. CDR3 nucleotide sequence: TGTGCCAGCAGTTACACAGTAGGGGACACTGAAGCTTTCTTT. The encoded protein is CASSYTVGDTEAFF.

The V gene is TRBV7-3, the J gene TRBJ2-2; D ambiguous. CDR1 SGHTA and CDR2 FQGTGA come from the germline V gene. V lost 5 bases and J lost 7, with 11 bases in between. The CDR3 contains 13 residues. CDR3 loop: CASSRMADGELFF. The CDR3 nucleotides read TGTGCCAGCAGCCGTATGGCGGACGGGGAGCTGTTTTTT. The variable domain in full, with the rest retrieved from reference TRBV7-3 and TRBJ2-2, is GAGVSQTPSNKVTEKGKYVELRCDPISGHTALYWYRQSLGQGPEFLIYFQGTGAADDSGLPNDRFFAVRPEGSVSTLKIQRTERGDSAVYLCASSRMADGELFFGEGSRLTVL.

This chain joins TRBV7-2 and TRBJ1-5, with D possibly being TRBD1 (6 bases). The germline V gene encodes CDR1 SGHTA and CDR2 FQGNSA. This CDR3 region has 15 residues. V shed 1 base and J shed 3 bases, with 10 bases lying between them. The CDR3 loop is CASSLVGHLNQPQHF. CDR3 coding DNA: TGTGCCAGCAGCTTAGTGGGACACCTCAATCAGCCCCAGCATTTT.

The V and J genes are TRBV5-5 and TRBJ1-2, with 8 bases lining up with TRBD1. V shed 0 bases, J shed 7 bases, and the junction held 5 bases outside the gene matches. This CDR3 is 14 amino acids long. Germline CDR1 is SGHKS and CDR2 is YYEKEE (reference sequence). The CDR3 bases are TGTGCCAGCAGCTTGGGGACAGGGAGGCTTGGCTACACCTTC. Its translation: CASSLGTGRLGYTF.

The chain employs TRBV15 and TRBJ2-7; TRBD1 aligns across 9 bases. Germline V gene data show CDR1 as LNHNV and CDR2 as YYDKDF (reference sequence). This CDR3 has 16 residues. The V and J ends lost 1 base and 1 base, in that order; junction bases with no gene match: 5. The CDR3 region is CATSRVAGQGSYEQYF. The CDR3 DNA sequence: TGTGCCACCAGCAGAGTCGCGGGACAGGGATCCTACGAGCAGTACTTC.

This clone is a singleton in its sample. V is TRBV19 and J is TRBJ2-7; TRBD2 matches at 11 bases. V lost 5 bases, J lost 0 bases, and 9 bases stayed unmatched. From germline, CDR1 is LNHDA and CDR2 SQIVND (reference sequence). The CDR3 loop spans 17 amino acids. The CDR3 DNA reads TGTGCCAGTAGTGCGTACCCCGGGACTAGCGGCTCCTACGAGCAGTACTTC. Its protein is CASSAYPGTSGSYEQYF.

The chain combines TRBV29-1 with TRBJ1-1; a possible D gene is TRBD1 (5 bases). V shed 3 bases and J shed 1 base, with 12 bases lying between them. There are 14 residues in the CDR3. The V gene's germline CDR1 is SQVTM and CDR2 ANQGSEA. In DNA, the CDR3 is TGCAGCGTTGAGGGGGTATCGAGGAACACTGAAGCTTTCTTT. Translating it yields CSVEGVSRNTEAFF.